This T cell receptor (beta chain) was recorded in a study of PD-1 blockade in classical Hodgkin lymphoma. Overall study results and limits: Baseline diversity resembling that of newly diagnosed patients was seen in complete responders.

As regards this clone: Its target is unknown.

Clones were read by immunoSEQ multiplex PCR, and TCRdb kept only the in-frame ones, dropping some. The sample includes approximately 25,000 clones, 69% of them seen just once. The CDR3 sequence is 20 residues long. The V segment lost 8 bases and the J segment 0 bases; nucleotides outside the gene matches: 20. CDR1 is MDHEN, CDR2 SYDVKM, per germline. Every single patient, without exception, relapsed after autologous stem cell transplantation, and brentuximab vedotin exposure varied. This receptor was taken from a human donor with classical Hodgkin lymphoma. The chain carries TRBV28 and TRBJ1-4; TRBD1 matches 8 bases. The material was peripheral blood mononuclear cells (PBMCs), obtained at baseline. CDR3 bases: TGTGCCAGCCGACCCCCCGGGACAGGAGAATCCTCTGCAACTAATGAAAAACTGTTTTTT. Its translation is CASRPPGTGESSATNEKLFF.